What follows are 24 T cell receptor beta chains derived from one specimen sequenced in a study of PD-1 blockade in mismatch repair-deficient tumors. Profiled with immunoSEQ multiplex PCR; TCRdb holds only in-frame clones, not every one. Of some 120,000 clones detected, roughly 90% appear once; the ten largest clones hold 12%. The specimen was peripheral blood, collected roughly 67 weeks after starting pembrolizumab. Receptor source: an adult with mismatch repair-deficient cancer.

Only a few counts were recorded for this clone. Here the CDR3 reads CASSAGLPYEQYF. CDR3 in DNA: TGTGCCAGTAGTGCTGGGCTGCCCTACGAGCAGTACTTC. This chain joins TRBV19 and TRBJ2-7, with D unresolved. Germline V gives CDR1 LNHDA, CDR2 SQIVND (reference sequence). The CDR3 extends over 13 amino acids. Trimming took 5 bases from V and 2 from J, leaving 10 bases between them. The full variable domain, rest sourced from reference TRBV19 and TRBJ2-7, is DGGITQSPKYLFRKEGQNVTLSCEQNLNHDAMYWYRQDPGQGLRLIYYSQIVNDFQKGDIAEGYSVSREKKESFPLTVTSAQKNPTAFYLCASSAGLPYEQYFGPGTRLTVT.

The rearrangement links TRBV6-5 to TRBJ1-2; D is uncertain. The germline gives CDR1 MNHEY, CDR2 SVGAGI. Deletions cut 6 bases from V and 7 bases from J, with 18 bases between. The CDR3 length is 14 residues. DNA for the CDR3: TGTGCCAGCAGATCCCGTATAGGCCTTGGTGGCTACACCTTC. Amino acids: CASRSRIGLGGYTF.

The chain joins TRBV4-1 to TRBJ2-5; 9 nucleotides align to TRBD1. J gave up 5 bases and V 4 bases, and 11 bases lay outside the gene matches. This CDR3 is 16 amino acids long. The germline gives CDR1 MGHRA, CDR2 YSYEKL. CDR3 protein: CASSRGETGGLETQYF. CDR3 in DNA: TGCGCCAGCAGCCGGGGCGAGACAGGGGGACTGGAGACCCAGTACTTC.

The CDR3: CASSPTSGFSYEQYF. CDR3 DNA sequence: TGTGCCAGCAGCCCCACTAGCGGGTTTTCCTACGAGCAGTACTTC. The chain carries TRBV27 and TRBJ2-7; 9 bases are shared with TRBD2. Germline V gene sequence: CDR1 MNHEY, CDR2 SMNVEV (reference sequence). Unmatched junction bases numbered 7, after V lost 6 bases and J lost 1 base. CDR3 size: 15 residues.

This clone was seen a single time. V usage is TRBV6-1 and J usage is TRBJ2-7; TRBD1 matches at 11 bases. CDR1 is MNHNS, CDR2 SASEGT, per germline. This CDR3 comprises 14 residues. V dropped 4 bases and J dropped 4; count of bases not matched to a gene: 3. The CDR3: CASSGGTGGYEQYF. The CDR3 bases are TGTGCCAGCAGTGGAGGGACAGGGGGTTACGAGCAGTACTTC.

The rearrangement joins TRBV2 to TRBJ2-3; possibly TRBD1 or TRBD2 for D (5 bases each). V shed 8 bases and J shed 3 bases, with 9 bases lying between them. Germline CDR1 and CDR2: SNHLY and FYNNEI. The length of the CDR3 is 12 residues. This CDR3 is CASRDLTDTQYF. The CDR3 nucleotides read TGTGCCAGCCGGGACCTAACAGATACGCAGTATTTT.

In nucleotides, the CDR3 is TGTGCCAGCAGCAACCCAAGGCCCACCTCTAGCCGCGAGGCCACAGATACGCAGTATTTT. Its translation is CASSNPRPTSSREATDTQYF. This rearrangement joins TRBV9 to TRBJ2-3; D is perhaps TRBD2 (5 bases). V was trimmed by 4 bases and J by 2 bases, leaving 29 bases between them. CDR3 length: 20 amino acids. CDR1 is SGDLS, CDR2 YYNGEE, per germline.

The chain uses TRBV5-1 and TRBJ2-7, with D possibly called TRBD1 or TRBD2 (5 bases each). V was shortened by 5 bases and J by 5 bases, with 23 bases between the two germline ends. This CDR3 is 16 amino acids long. CDR1 and CDR2 (germline): SGHRS, YFSETQ. CDR3 amino acids: CASSLAPGTGRHEQYF. The CDR3 DNA is TGCGCCAGCAGTCTCGCCCCCGGGACGGGGCGCCACGAGCAGTACTTC.

V and J are TRBV27 and TRBJ2-3; TRBD2 agrees at 9 bases. The V and J ends lost 2 bases and 3 bases, in that order; junction bases with no gene match: 12. Germline V gives CDR1 MNHEY, CDR2 SMNVEV (reference sequence). The CDR3 is made up of 18 amino acids. In DNA, the CDR3 is TGTGCCAGCAGTTTAGGGGGAGGTAGCGGGAGACAGACAGATACGCAGTATTTT. Residues: CASSLGGGSGRQTDTQYF.

The chain employs TRBV28 and TRBJ1-1, with D maybe TRBD1 (6 bases). This CDR3 is built from 16 residues. Trimming stripped 5 bases from V and 0 bases from J, with 16 bases between. Germline V gives CDR1 MDHEN, CDR2 SYDVKM. The CDR3 is CASSPQNRVMNTEAFF. The CDR3 coding sequence is TGTGCCAGCAGTCCTCAGAACAGGGTCATGAACACTGAAGCTTTCTTT.

The rearrangement uses TRBV7-2 and TRBJ1-3, with a tentative D call TRBD1 (5 bases). Germline loops: CDR1 SGHTA, CDR2 FQGNSA. The CDR3 sequence is 16 residues long. V lost 6 bases and J 2 bases, leaving 17 bases between the germline ends. For the CDR3, the DNA is TGTGCCAGCAGACCCATCTTAGTGGGGGCTGGAAACACCATATATTTT. Translated, it gives CASRPILVGAGNTIYF.

The V gene is TRBV6-6, the J gene TRBJ2-7; the D gene is possibly TRBD1 (5 bases). The V gene's germline CDR1 is MNHNY and CDR2 SVGAGI (reference sequence). The CDR3 is 15 residues long. V was pared by 5 bases and J by 3 bases, with 17 bases between. CDR3 loop: CASSPLQVSDYEQYF. CDR3 nucleotide sequence: TGTGCCAGCAGTCCACTACAGGTGTCAGACTACGAGCAGTACTTC.

The gene calls are TRBV5-6 and TRBJ1-5; D remains unclear. CDR3 size: 14 residues. The germline V and J ends were trimmed by 0 bases and 9 bases, with 13 bases remaining between them. Germline assignment: CDR1 SGHDT and CDR2 YYEEEE. The CDR3: CASSLGGSSWPQHF. The CDR3 DNA is TGTGCCAGCAGCTTGGGCGGTTCATCCTGGCCCCAGCATTTT.

This clone was counted between two and nine times. This sequence joins TRBV28 and TRBJ1-2; D is ambiguous. From germline, CDR1 is MDHEN and CDR2 SYDVKM. CDR3 length equals 12 residues. V shed 6 bases and J shed 8 bases, with 13 bases lying between them. The CDR3 loop reads CASSPGMGGYTF. CDR3 sequence (DNA): TGTGCCAGCAGCCCAGGAATGGGCGGCTACACCTTC.

V and J are TRBV9 and TRBJ2-1; no definite D call. This CDR3 has 15 amino acids. The germline gives CDR1 SGDLS, CDR2 YYNGEE. V was clipped by 4 bases and J by 8 bases, with 19 bases between them. The CDR3 coding sequence is TGTGCCAGCAGCCCACTCAGGTGGCAGGACGATGAGCAGTTCTTC. This codes for CASSPLRWQDDEQFF. Together with reference TRBV9 and TRBJ2-1, the CDR3 gives the full variable domain: DSGVTQTPKHLITATGQRVTLRCSPRSGDLSVYWYQQSLDQGLQFLIQYYNGEERAKGNILERFSAQQFPDLHSELNLSSLELGDSALYFCASSPLRWQDDEQFFGPGTRLTVL.

CDR3 nucleotide sequence: TGTGCCAGCAGGGGGACAATAGGGGAAGCTTTCTTT. It encodes CASRGTIGEAFF. This chain joins TRBV6-5 and TRBJ1-1, with D tentatively TRBD1 (6 bases). The CDR3 runs to 12 residues. The germline V gene encodes CDR1 MNHEY and CDR2 SVGAGI. Trimming cost V 6 bases and J 8 bases, with 13 bases left between them.

The J gene is TRBJ2-3, the V gene TRBV30, with D tentatively TRBD2 (7 bases). The CDR3 contains 15 residues. CDR1 GTSNPN and CDR2 SVGIG come from the germline V gene (reference sequence). The V and J ends lost 1 base and 3 bases respectively, with 14 bases between them. The CDR3 reads CAWSARGGGTDTQYF. DNA for the CDR3: TGTGCCTGGAGTGCAAGGGGAGGGGGGACAGATACGCAGTATTTT. Supplemented by reference TRBV30 and TRBJ2-3, the full variable domain reads SQTIHQWPATLVQPVGSPLSLECTVEGTSNPNLYWYRQAAGRGLQLLFYSVGIGQISSEVPQNLSASRPQDRQFILSSKKLLLSDSGFYLCAWSARGGGTDTQYFGPGTRLTVL.

The chain couples TRBV29-1 to TRBJ2-1; 9 bases are a match to TRBD2. The germline gives CDR1 SQVTM, CDR2 ANQGSEA. The CDR3 runs to 14 residues. J was trimmed by 6 bases and V by 7 bases; bases with no gene match: 10. The CDR3 nucleotides are TGCAGCGCGTTTCCCGGGACTAGCCTCAATGAGCAGTTCTTC. As protein: CSAFPGTSLNEQFF.

As regards this clone: Other DNA sequences within the sample encode an identical CDR3. The V call is TRBV4-3, the J call TRBJ2-7, with a tentative D call TRBD1 (5 bases). Germline CDR1 LGHNA, CDR2 YSLEER. The CDR3 has 14 amino acids. The ends were cut back, 1 base at V and 4 bases at J, with 11 bases in the middle. For the CDR3, the DNA is TGCGCCAGCAGCCAAGCAAGGGGTGGGTACGAGCAGTACTTC. Its translation is CASSQARGGYEQYF.

The chain uses TRBV5-8 and TRBJ1-2; 8 bases fit TRBD1. The germline CDR1 and CDR2 sequences are SGHTS and YDEGEE. CDR3 length: 14 amino acids. J lost 5 bases, V lost 1 base, and 4 bases had no gene match. The CDR3 bases are TGTGCCAGCAGCTTGTACGGGACAGGATATGGCTACACCTTC. This codes for CASSLYGTGYGYTF.

The J gene is TRBJ2-2, the V gene TRBV7-9, with D perhaps matching TRBD1 (6 bases). V lost 5 bases to trimming and J lost 4 bases, with 14 bases between them. Germline-derived CDR1 and CDR2 are SEHNR and FQNEAQ (reference sequence). The CDR3 spans 15 residues. CDR3 amino acids: CASSQDRPATGELFF. CDR3 nucleotides: TGTGCCAGCAGCCAGGACAGACCCGCCACCGGGGAGCTGTTTTTT.

The chain recombines TRBV10-2 with TRBJ1-5, with 8 bases that match TRBD1. Germline V lookup: CDR1 WSHSY, CDR2 SAAADI. The CDR3 runs 15 residues. After removal of 4 bases from V and 1 base from J, the junction contained 3 bases not matched to a gene. CDR3 loop: CASSGTGLSNQPQHF. The CDR3, as DNA: TGCGCCAGCAGTGGGACAGGGCTGAGCAATCAGCCCCAGCATTTT.

The V call is TRBV4-1, the J call TRBJ2-1; 11 nucleotides match TRBD2. Trimming took 2 bases from V and 8 from J; bases not matched to a gene: 5. This CDR3 has 15 amino acids. Germline CDR1 reads MGHRA; CDR2 reads YSYEKL. The CDR3: CASSQIAGGRDEQFF. As DNA, the CDR3 is TGCGCCAGCAGCCAAATAGCGGGAGGGCGCGATGAGCAGTTCTTC.

This chain connects TRBV4-3 to TRBJ1-2; no reliable D call. Germline assignment: CDR1 LGHNA and CDR2 YSLEER. Between the trimmed V and J ends, which lost 2 bases and 5 bases, there was a span of 12 bases. CDR3 length: 14 residues. Written as DNA, the CDR3 is TGCGCCAGCAGCCAAACAGCCGGCCTGTATGGCTACACCTTC. Protein product: CASSQTAGLYGYTF.